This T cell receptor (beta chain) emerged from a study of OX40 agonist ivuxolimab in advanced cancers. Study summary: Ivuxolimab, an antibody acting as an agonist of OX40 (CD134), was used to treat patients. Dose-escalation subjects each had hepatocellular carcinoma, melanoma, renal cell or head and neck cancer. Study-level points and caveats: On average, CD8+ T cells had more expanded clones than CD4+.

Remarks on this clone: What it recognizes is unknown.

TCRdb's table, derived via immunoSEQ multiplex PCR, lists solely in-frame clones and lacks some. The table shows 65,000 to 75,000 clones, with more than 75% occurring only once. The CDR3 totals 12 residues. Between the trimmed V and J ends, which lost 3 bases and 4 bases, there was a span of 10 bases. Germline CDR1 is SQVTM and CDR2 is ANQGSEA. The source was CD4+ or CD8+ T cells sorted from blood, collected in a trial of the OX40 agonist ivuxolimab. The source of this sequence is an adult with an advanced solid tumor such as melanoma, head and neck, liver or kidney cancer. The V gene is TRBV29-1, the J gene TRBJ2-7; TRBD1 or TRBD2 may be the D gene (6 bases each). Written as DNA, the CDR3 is TGCAGCGTTGACGGGGGCTCGTACGAGCAGTACTTC. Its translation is CSVDGGSYEQYF.